This T cell receptor (beta chain) was profiled in a study of T-cell reconstitution after alpha-beta-depleted transplantation in children. General observations from the study: Several hundred expanded graft clones reportedly supplied alpha-beta T cells about two months after transplant.

CDR3 size: 15 residues. The V and J ends lost 6 bases and 4 bases, in that order; junction bases with no gene match: 6. Germline assignment: CDR1 MNHEY and CDR2 SMNVEV (reference sequence). Researchers prepared the TCRbeta library using unique molecular identifiers, the study reports. TCRdb re-called the PCR reads through MiXCR, storing one row per CDR3 protein. The sample yields around 130,000 distinct CDR3 sequences, more than 9.5% seen once. Concerning this clonotype: Its antigen is as yet unknown.

This TCR derives from a girl under two years old who had a stem cell transplant for combined immunodeficiency, so the T cells may come from the graft donor. The material was PBMCs, mostly from graft donor cells, obtained 180 days after TCRalphabeta/CD19-depleted stem cell transplant. This chain connects TRBV27 to TRBJ2-5; 12 bases are a match to TRBD2. The CDR3 nucleotides read TGTGCCAGCAGATCTCTAGCGGGAGGGGTAGAGACCCAGTACTTC. Its translation: CASRSLAGGVETQYF.